A single T cell receptor (beta chain) is shown here with its context. The ends were cut back, 7 bases at V and 4 bases at J, with 11 bases in the middle. CDR1 and CDR2 from the germline V gene are MNHNY and SVGAGI (reference sequence). There are 13 residues in the CDR3. This specimen comes from a study of T cell changes during pregnancy in multiple sclerosis. Only in-frame clones appear in the TCRdb table, and some are missing; sequencing was by immunoSEQ multiplex PCR. This repertoire shows 20,000 to 25,000 clones, over 80% found once; its top ten account for roughly 7.4%. V and J are TRBV6-6 and TRBJ1-5; D is undetermined. The sequencing here drew on CD8+ T cells from peripheral blood mononuclear cells, taken in the third trimester of pregnancy. This receptor was identified in a female donor with multiple sclerosis, enrolled in a pregnancy study. CDR3 loop: CASNKGGNQPQHF. The DNA for the CDR3 is TGTGCCAGCAACAAGGGAGGGAATCAGCCCCAGCATTTT.